These 27 T cell receptor beta chains were sequenced from one sample in a study of cytomegalovirus exposure and HLA in healthy donors. The repertoire was sequenced with immunoSEQ multiplex PCR; TCRdb's copy has only in-frame clones and lacks some. The repertoire consists of fewer than 200,000 clones, with more than 65% occurring once and the leading ten covering under 3.5%. Sequencing was done on a sample of PBMCs. The source is a woman under 30 in good health and CMV-seropositive.

The J gene is TRBJ1-3, the V gene TRBV5-1, with a weak D call TRBD1 (6 bases). The CDR3 length is 16 residues. Germline assignment: CDR1 SGHRS and CDR2 YFSETQ. Trimming pared 2 bases from V and 0 bases from J, leaving 12 bases between. For the CDR3, the DNA is TGCGCCAGCAGCTTAGGAACAGGGAGCTCTGGAAACACCATATATTTT. Protein sequence: CASSLGTGSSGNTIYF.

The J gene is TRBJ2-2, the V gene TRBV5-4; D is undetermined. This CDR3 comprises 12 residues. The germline V gene has CDR1 SGHNT and CDR2 YYREEE (reference sequence). V was cut by 5 bases and J by 8 bases, with 10 bases left in between. CDR3 sequence reads: CASSRPTGELFF. CDR3 nucleotide sequence: TGTGCCAGCAGTCGTCCGACAGGGGAGCTGTTTTTT.

The chain couples TRBV12-5 to TRBJ1-6; D is unclear. From germline, CDR1 is LGHNT and CDR2 FRNRAP. The CDR3 has 11 amino acids. Trimming left V 5 bases short and J 7 bases short, with 3 bases between. CDR3 loop: CASGQNSPLHF. CDR3 sequence (DNA): TGTGCTAGTGGTCAAAATTCACCCCTCCACTTT.

This chain uses TRBV18 with TRBJ2-5; D uncertain. Between the trimmed V and J ends, which lost 3 bases and 2 bases, there was a span of 10 bases. Germline loops: CDR1 KGHSH, CDR2 LQKENI. The CDR3 is made up of 14 amino acids. DNA of the CDR3: TGTGCCAGCTCACCTCAGTTCCAGCAAGAGACCCAGTACTTC. It yields the protein CASSPQFQQETQYF.

The chain has TRBV19 and TRBJ1-1, with 7 nucleotides matching TRBD1. V was clipped by 9 bases and J by 5 bases; unmatched bases: 9. This CDR3 has 13 amino acids. CDR1 is LNHDA, CDR2 SQIVND, per germline (reference sequence). The CDR3 DNA reads TGTGCCAGCAGCGACAGGGCCGGAACTGAAGCTTTCTTT. It yields the protein CASSDRAGTEAFF.

The chain is built from TRBV7-2 and TRBJ1-5; D is unresolved. The germline gives CDR1 SGHTA, CDR2 FQGNSA. The V and J ends lost 5 bases and 3 bases respectively, with 20 bases between them. CDR3 length equals 17 residues. CDR3 region: CASSMGLGRRYNQPQHF. The CDR3 DNA is TGTGCCAGCAGCATGGGTCTTGGGCGGAGGTACAATCAGCCCCAGCATTTT.

This clone appeared once. Mismatch with germline at one junction end may stem from a read error. J is TRBJ1-2 and V is TRBV29-1, with 7 positions matching TRBD1. Germline lookup yields CDR1 SQVTM and CDR2 ANQGSEA. The CDR3 spans 14 residues. As DNA, the CDR3 is TGCAGCGTCGAAGACAGGGAAGGCCTTCACGGCTACACCTTC. It encodes CSVEDREGLHGYTF.

The gene calls are TRBV9 and TRBJ2-7, with 12 bases aligning to TRBD1. The CDR3 contains 14 residues. The junction had 6 bases not matched to a gene; V was cut back by 4 bases and J by 7 bases. In germline, CDR1 is SGDLS, CDR2 YYNGEE. DNA for the CDR3: TGTGCCAGCAGCTTGGGACAGGGGGCGAGGGAGCAGTACTTC. Protein: CASSLGQGAREQYF.

In DNA, the CDR3 is TGTGCCAGCAGAATTACTCCGGGGAGCACTGAAGCTTTCTTT. Translated: CASRITPGSTEAFF. The gene calls are TRBV25-1 and TRBJ1-1; D remains ambiguous. This CDR3 region has 14 residues. V lost 6 bases and J lost 4, with 15 bases in between. The germline CDR1 and CDR2 sequences are MGHDK and SYGVNS.

The chain has TRBV7-2 and TRBJ1-6; D gene unclear. Deletions cut 0 bases from V and 1 base from J, with 13 bases between. Germline V gene lookup returns CDR1 SGHTA and CDR2 FQGNSA. The CDR3 totals 18 residues. The CDR3 DNA reads as TGTGCCAGCAGCTTAGCCGGGGAGGGTCGGTCCTATAATTCACCCCTCCACTTT. Its protein is CASSLAGEGRSYNSPLHF.

This rearrangement joins TRBV6-6 to TRBJ1-4; 9 bases agree with TRBD1. Germline V lookup: CDR1 MNHNY, CDR2 SVGAGI (reference sequence). The CDR3 totals 14 residues. V shed 6 bases, J shed 5 bases, and the junction held 4 bases outside the gene matches. The CDR3, as DNA: TGTGCCAGCAGCACAGGGGGCCTAAATGAAAAACTGTTTTTT. Translating gives CASSTGGLNEKLFF.

This chain connects TRBV18 to TRBJ2-7, with a tentative D call TRBD2 (6 bases). Between the trimmed V and J ends, which lost 2 bases and 4 bases, there was a span of 15 bases. Germline V CDR1 and CDR2: KGHSH, LQKENI. CDR3 length: 15 amino acids. Here the CDR3 DNA reads TGTGCCAGCTCACCATCCGTCCTAGCGAGATACGAGCAGTACTTC. Translating gives CASSPSVLARYEQYF. The entire variable domain, with the rest obtained from reference TRBV18 and TRBJ2-7, is as follows: NAGVMQNPRHLVRRRGQEARLRCSPMKGHSHVYWYRQLPEEGLKFMVYLQKENIIDESGMPKERFSAEFPKEGPSILRIQQVVRGDSAAYFCASSPSVLARYEQYFGPGTRLTVT.

The V and J genes are TRBV7-9 and TRBJ2-7; 8 bases map to TRBD1. This CDR3 is built from 15 residues. Unmatched junction bases numbered 5, after V lost 1 base and J lost 3 bases. From germline, CDR1 is SEHNR and CDR2 FQNEAQ (reference sequence). In DNA, the CDR3 is TGTGCCAGCAGCTTAGACCGAGACAGGGGCTACGAGCAGTACTTC. It specifies CASSLDRDRGYEQYF.

The chain joins TRBV6-5 to TRBJ2-7; D is perhaps TRBD1 (5 bases). The V end was cut by 0 bases, the J end by 6 bases, with 12 bases between. Germline CDR1 and CDR2: MNHEY and SVGAGI. This CDR3 region has 14 residues. The CDR3 sequence is CASSYSGPATEQYF. In DNA, the CDR3 is TGTGCCAGCAGTTACTCGGGGCCCGCCACCGAGCAGTACTTC.

In its sample, this clone was seen a few times. The chain combines TRBV6-5 with TRBJ1-2, with a weak D call TRBD1 (6 bases). From germline, CDR1 is MNHEY and CDR2 SVGAGI. V was shortened by 8 bases and J by 5 bases, with 9 bases between the two germline ends. The CDR3 sequence is 11 residues long. Here the CDR3 DNA reads TGTGCCAGCCAAGGGGGTTATGGCTACACCTTC. Encoded protein: CASQGGYGYTF.

The chain carries TRBV6-6 and TRBJ2-7; 10 bases fit TRBD2. V shed 10 bases and J 2 bases; nucleotides not matched to a gene: 8. CDR3 size: 14 residues. From germline, CDR1 is MNHNY and CDR2 SVGAGI (reference sequence). The CDR3, as DNA: TGTGCCACCGAAGGACTAGCGGAGACCTACGAGCAGTACTTC. It yields the protein CATEGLAETYEQYF.

V is TRBV6-5 and J is TRBJ1-2, with D tentatively TRBD1 (6 bases). The CDR3 totals 15 residues. Germline-derived CDR1 and CDR2 are MNHEY and SVGAGI. Trimming pared 2 bases from V and 4 bases from J, leaving 14 bases between. The CDR3 region is CASSYEGGGRYGYTF. CDR3 DNA sequence: TGTGCCAGCAGTTACGAAGGGGGGGGACGCTATGGCTACACCTTC.

This chain joins TRBV5-6 and TRBJ1-2; 7 bases line up with TRBD1. The CDR3 sequence is 15 residues long. V lost 3 bases and J lost 8; bases outside the gene matches: 13. Germline CDR1 reads SGHDT; CDR2 reads YYEEEE. DNA of the CDR3: TGTGCCAGCAGCTCATATCCCGACAGGGTAGGGGGCTACACCTTC. This translates into CASSSYPDRVGGYTF.

The chain links TRBV27 to TRBJ2-3, with 7 bases identical to TRBD2. The CDR3 is made up of 16 amino acids. Germline V lookup: CDR1 MNHEY, CDR2 SMNVEV (reference sequence). V lost 5 bases, J lost 0 bases, and 8 bases stayed unmatched. The CDR3 sequence is CASSPRQRGSTDTQYF. CDR3 bases: TGTGCCAGCAGTCCTAGGCAGCGGGGAAGCACAGATACGCAGTATTTT.

V and J are TRBV7-9 and TRBJ2-4, with a possible D match to TRBD2 (5 bases). Trimming took 10 bases from V and 3 from J, leaving 10 bases between them. Per germline, CDR1 SEHNR and CDR2 FQNEAQ (reference sequence). CDR3 length equals 12 residues. As DNA, the CDR3 is TGTGCCATAGGAGCGGACAAAAACATTCAGTACTTC. Translating it yields CAIGADKNIQYF. Filled out from reference TRBV7-9 and TRBJ2-4, the complete variable domain reads DTGVSQNPRHKITKRGQNVTFRCDPISEHNRLYWYRQTLGQGPEFLTYFQNEAQLEKSRLLSDRFSAERPKGSFSTLEIQRTEQGDSAMYLCAIGADKNIQYFGAGTRLSVL.

The rearrangement joins TRBV18 to TRBJ2-7, with a tentative D call TRBD2 (5 bases). The germline CDR1 and CDR2 sequences are KGHSH and LQKENI. V shed 3 bases and J shed 1 base, with 13 bases lying between them. The CDR3 contains 15 residues. DNA for the CDR3: TGTGCCAGCTCACCGGAGGACTCGTGGTCCTACGAGCAGTACTTC. Translating gives CASSPEDSWSYEQYF.

This clone was seen just once. The V gene is TRBV29-1, the J gene TRBJ1-2; TRBD1 aligns across 8 bases. The CDR3 length is 14 residues. Germline CDR1 reads SQVTM; CDR2 reads ANQGSEA. The V gene end was trimmed by 7 bases and the J gene end by 4 bases; junction bases not matched to a gene: 11. Here the CDR3 reads CSGATPGQVYGYTF. The CDR3 DNA reads TGCAGCGGGGCGACTCCGGGACAGGTCTATGGCTACACCTTC. The whole variable domain, filled in from reference TRBV29-1 and TRBJ1-2, reads SAVISQKPSRDICQRGTSLTIQCQVDSQVTMMFWYRQQPGQSLTLIATANQGSEATYESGFVIDKFPISRPNLTFSTLTVSNMSPEDSSIYLCSGATPGQVYGYTFGSGTRLTVV.

This clone was recorded once. The chain carries TRBV9 and TRBJ2-5; TRBD2 might be the D (7 bases). The CDR3 consists of 14 residues. Trimming cost V 7 bases and J 5 bases, with 18 bases left between them. Per the germline V gene, CDR1 is SGDLS and CDR2 is YYNGEE. The CDR3 region is CASQPFGGPETQYF. CDR3 nucleotides: TGTGCCAGCCAGCCGTTCGGGGGGCCCGAGACCCAGTACTTC.

The V gene is TRBV6-5, the J gene TRBJ2-1, with 7 bases lining up with TRBD1. The ends lost 6 bases at V and 4 bases at J; junction bases unmatched: 3. The CDR3 has 13 amino acids. Germline V gives CDR1 MNHEY, CDR2 SVGAGI. The DNA of the CDR3 is TGTGCCAGCAGCAGGGGGAGTTACAATGAGCAGTTCTTC. It is translated as CASSRGSYNEQFF.

This chain connects TRBV10-3 to TRBJ2-7; a possible D gene is TRBD1 (6 bases). CDR1 is ENHRY, CDR2 SYGVKD, per germline. V shed 4 bases and J shed 1 base, with 8 bases lying between them. The CDR3 consists of 13 residues. The CDR3 nucleotides read TGTGCCATCAGTGGGGGGCTTTCCTACGAGCAGTACTTC. Its protein product is CAISGGLSYEQYF.

V usage is TRBV27 and J usage is TRBJ2-7; TRBD2 matches 7 bases. In germline, CDR1 is MNHEY, CDR2 SMNVEV (reference sequence). Trimming removed 8 bases from V and 2 bases from J; junction bases left unmatched: 6. The CDR3 runs 13 residues. Here the CDR3 DNA reads TGTGCCAGCCGGAGGCGGGGGACCTACGAGCAGTACTTC. Amino acid sequence: CASRRRGTYEQYF.

This chain connects TRBV4-2 to TRBJ2-3; TRBD2 matches 7 bases. The CDR3 has 16 residues. CDR1 and CDR2 from the germline V gene are LGHNA and YNFKEQ. The V and J ends lost 4 bases and 2 bases, in that order; junction bases with no gene match: 9. In DNA, the CDR3 is TGTGCCAGCAGCCCATCTAGCGGTCCTAACACAGATACGCAGTATTTT. Translated: CASSPSSGPNTDTQYF.